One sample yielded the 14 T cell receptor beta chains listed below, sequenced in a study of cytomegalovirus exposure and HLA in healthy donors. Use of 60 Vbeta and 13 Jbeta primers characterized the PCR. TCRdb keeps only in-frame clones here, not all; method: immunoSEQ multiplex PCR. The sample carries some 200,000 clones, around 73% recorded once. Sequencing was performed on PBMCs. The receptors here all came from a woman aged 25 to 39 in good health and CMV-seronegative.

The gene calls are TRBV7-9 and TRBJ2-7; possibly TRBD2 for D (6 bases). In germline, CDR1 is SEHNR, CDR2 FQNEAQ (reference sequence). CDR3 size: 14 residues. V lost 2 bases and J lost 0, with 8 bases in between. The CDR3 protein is CASSLPSVSYEQYF. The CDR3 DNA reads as TGTGCCAGCAGCTTACCTAGCGTCTCCTACGAGCAGTACTTC. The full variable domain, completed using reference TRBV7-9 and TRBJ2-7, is DTGVSQNPRHKITKRGQNVTFRCDPISEHNRLYWYRQTLGQGPEFLTYFQNEAQLEKSRLLSDRFSAERPKGSFSTLEIQRTEQGDSAMYLCASSLPSVSYEQYFGPGTRLTVT.

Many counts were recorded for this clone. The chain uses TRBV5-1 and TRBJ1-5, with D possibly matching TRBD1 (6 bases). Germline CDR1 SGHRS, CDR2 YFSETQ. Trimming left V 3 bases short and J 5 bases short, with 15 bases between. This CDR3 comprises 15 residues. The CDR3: CASSYRARVYQPQHF. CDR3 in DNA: TGCGCCAGCAGCTACAGGGCGAGGGTCTATCAGCCCCAGCATTTT. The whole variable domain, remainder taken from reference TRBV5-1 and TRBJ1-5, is KAGVTQTPRYLIKTRGQQVTLSCSPISGHRSVSWYQQTPGQGLQFLFEYFSETQRNKGNFPGRFSGRQFSNSRSEMNVSTLELGDSALYLCASSYRARVYQPQHFGDGTRLSIL.

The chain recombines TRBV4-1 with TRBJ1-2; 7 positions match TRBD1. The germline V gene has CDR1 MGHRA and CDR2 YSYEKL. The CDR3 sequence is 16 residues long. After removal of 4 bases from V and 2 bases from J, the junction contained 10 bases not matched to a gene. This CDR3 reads CASSLERQGNNYGYTF. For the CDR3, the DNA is TGCGCCAGCAGCCTAGAACGACAGGGCAACAACTATGGCTACACCTTC.

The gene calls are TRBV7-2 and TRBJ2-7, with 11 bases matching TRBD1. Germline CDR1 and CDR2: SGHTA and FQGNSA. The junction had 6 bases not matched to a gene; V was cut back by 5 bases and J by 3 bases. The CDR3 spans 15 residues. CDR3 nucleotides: TGTGCCAGCAGCCCCCGGACAGGGGGCCTCTACGAGCAGTACTTC. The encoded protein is CASSPRTGGLYEQYF.

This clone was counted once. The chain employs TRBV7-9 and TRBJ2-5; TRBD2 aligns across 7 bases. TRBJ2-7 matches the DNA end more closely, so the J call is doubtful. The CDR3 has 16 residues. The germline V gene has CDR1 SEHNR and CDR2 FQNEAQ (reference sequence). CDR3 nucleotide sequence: TGTGCCAGCAGCCCAAATGGACTAGGCCGTACCTACGAGCAGTACTTC. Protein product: CASSPNGLGRTYEQYF.

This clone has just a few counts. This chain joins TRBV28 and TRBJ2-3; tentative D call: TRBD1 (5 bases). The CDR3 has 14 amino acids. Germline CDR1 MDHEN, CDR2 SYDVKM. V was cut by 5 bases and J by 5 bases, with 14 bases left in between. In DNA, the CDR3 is TGTGCCAGCAGTCAAGGGGCGGAAAAAGATACGCAGTATTTT. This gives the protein CASSQGAEKDTQYF.

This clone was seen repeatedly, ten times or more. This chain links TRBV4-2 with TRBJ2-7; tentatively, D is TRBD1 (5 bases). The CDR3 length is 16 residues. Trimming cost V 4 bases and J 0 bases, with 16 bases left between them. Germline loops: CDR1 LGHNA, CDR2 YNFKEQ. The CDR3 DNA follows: TGTGCCAGCAGCCTATCTCCCGACAGTCCCTCCTACGAGCAGTACTTC. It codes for CASSLSPDSPSYEQYF.

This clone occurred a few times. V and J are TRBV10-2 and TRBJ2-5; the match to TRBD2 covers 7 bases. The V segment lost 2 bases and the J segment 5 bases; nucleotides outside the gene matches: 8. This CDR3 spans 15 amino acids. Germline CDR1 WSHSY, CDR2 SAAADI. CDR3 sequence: CASSEVLSGEETQYF. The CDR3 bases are TGCGCCAGCAGTGAGGTCTTAAGCGGGGAGGAGACCCAGTACTTC.

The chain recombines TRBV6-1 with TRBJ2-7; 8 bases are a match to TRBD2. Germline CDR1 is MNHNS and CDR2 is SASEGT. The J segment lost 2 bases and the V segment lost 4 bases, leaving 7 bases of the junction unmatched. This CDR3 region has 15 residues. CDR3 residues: CASSVLAVLTYEQYF. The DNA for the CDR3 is TGTGCCAGCAGTGTACTAGCGGTTCTGACCTACGAGCAGTACTTC.

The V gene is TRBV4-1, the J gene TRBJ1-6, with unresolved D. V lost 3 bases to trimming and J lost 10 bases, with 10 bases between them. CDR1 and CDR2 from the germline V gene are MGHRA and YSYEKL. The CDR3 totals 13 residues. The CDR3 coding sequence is TGCGCCAGCAGCCAGTTCGGAGACTCACCCCTCCACTTT. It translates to CASSQFGDSPLHF.

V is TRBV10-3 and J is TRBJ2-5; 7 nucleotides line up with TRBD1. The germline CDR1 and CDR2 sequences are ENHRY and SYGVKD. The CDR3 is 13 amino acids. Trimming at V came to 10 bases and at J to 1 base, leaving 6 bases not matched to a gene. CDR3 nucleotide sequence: TGTGCCAACGCAGCAGGGGGCCAAGAGACCCAGTACTTC. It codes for CANAAGGQETQYF.

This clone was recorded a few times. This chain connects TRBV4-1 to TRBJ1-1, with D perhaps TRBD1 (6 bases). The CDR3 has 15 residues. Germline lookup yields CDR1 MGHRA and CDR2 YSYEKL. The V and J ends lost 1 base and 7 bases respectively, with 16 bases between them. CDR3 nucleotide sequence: TGCGCCAGCAGCCAAGTGCTTGGGGGCCCAGGTGAAGCTTTCTTT. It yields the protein CASSQVLGGPGEAFF.

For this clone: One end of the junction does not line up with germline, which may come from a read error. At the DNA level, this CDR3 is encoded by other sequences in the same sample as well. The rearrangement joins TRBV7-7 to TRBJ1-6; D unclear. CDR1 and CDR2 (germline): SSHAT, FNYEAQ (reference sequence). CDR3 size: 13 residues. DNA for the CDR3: TGTGCTAGCAGCTTAAATCTTAATTCACCCCTCCACTTT. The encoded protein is CASSLNLNSPLHF. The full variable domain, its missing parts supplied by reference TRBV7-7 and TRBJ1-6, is GAGVSQSPRYKVTKRGQDVTLRCDPISSHATLYWYQQALGQGPEFLTYFNYEAQPDKSGLPSDRFSAERPEGSISTLTIQRTEQRDSAMYRCASSLNLNSPLHFGNGTRLTVT.

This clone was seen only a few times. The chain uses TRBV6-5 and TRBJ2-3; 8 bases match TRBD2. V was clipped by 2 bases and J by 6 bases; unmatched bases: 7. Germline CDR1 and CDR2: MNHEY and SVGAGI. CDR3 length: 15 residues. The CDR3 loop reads CASSYRGTSADTQYF. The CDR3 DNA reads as TGTGCCAGCAGTTACCGGGGGACTAGTGCCGATACGCAGTATTTT.